The 9 T cell receptor beta chains listed next were all sequenced from one sample in a study of cytomegalovirus exposure and HLA in healthy donors. Clones were sequenced by immunoSEQ multiplex PCR, and TCRdb holds only the in-frame ones, with some missing. The sample lists 47,000 or so clones; 85% to 95% were seen once. What was sequenced was PBMCs. The receptors were sampled from a man aged 18 to 29 in good health and CMV-seronegative.

The chain employs TRBV6-6 and TRBJ2-1, with D perhaps TRBD2 (5 bases). The CDR3 has 15 residues. Germline loops: CDR1 MNHNY, CDR2 SVGAGI (reference sequence). V was clipped by 0 bases and J by 2 bases, with 8 bases between them. Written as DNA, the CDR3 is TGTGCCAGCAGTTACTCGGGAGTCGCCTACAATGAGCAGTTCTTC. It is translated as CASSYSGVAYNEQFF.

This chain uses TRBV28 with TRBJ2-1; TRBD2 aligns across 9 bases. The CDR3 runs 15 residues. From germline, CDR1 is MDHEN and CDR2 SYDVKM. With V trimmed by 5 bases and J by 9 bases, 11 bases remained unmatched. CDR3 in amino acids: CASSLPTRAGGEQFF. The CDR3 coding sequence is TGTGCCAGCAGTCTACCTACTAGAGCGGGGGGTGAGCAGTTCTTC.

This clone has a single count. The chain carries TRBV6-5 and TRBJ1-2, with D possibly matching TRBD1 (5 bases). The germline CDR1 and CDR2 sequences are MNHEY and SVGAGI. V lost 6 bases and J 4 bases, leaving 12 bases between the germline ends. The CDR3 has 13 amino acids. CDR3 region: CASSPRELYGYTF. Here the CDR3 DNA reads TGTGCCAGCAGCCCCAGGGAACTCTATGGCTACACCTTC.

The V and J genes are TRBV6-6 and TRBJ2-1; D perhaps matches TRBD2 (6 bases). This CDR3 has 13 residues. Trimming cost V 8 bases and J 6 bases, with 14 bases left between them. Germline V gives CDR1 MNHNY, CDR2 SVGAGI (reference sequence). This CDR3 reads CASCTPGLNEQFF. The CDR3 bases are TGTGCCAGCTGTACTCCGGGACTCAATGAGCAGTTCTTC.

This clone has more than one count but fewer than ten. This sequence joins TRBV5-1 and TRBJ2-3; D gene uncertain. CDR1 and CDR2 from the germline V gene are SGHRS and YFSETQ. CDR3 length equals 15 residues. Trimming pared 0 bases from V and 1 base from J, leaving 9 bases between. DNA for the CDR3: TGCGCCAGCAGCTTGGTCCTCCGGGGCACAGATACGCAGTATTTT. As protein: CASSLVLRGTDTQYF.

The chain employs TRBV5-1 and TRBJ1-4; tentatively, D is TRBD1 (5 bases). Germline V gives CDR1 SGHRS, CDR2 YFSETQ. The CDR3 contains 15 residues. V was clipped by 4 bases and J by 0 bases, with 10 bases between them. The CDR3, as DNA: TGCGCCAGCAGCCCGGAAGGGGCAACTAATGAAAAACTGTTTTTT. Its translation is CASSPEGATNEKLFF.

The chain is built from TRBV7-9 and TRBJ2-7; TRBD2 aligns across 8 bases. This CDR3 has 14 amino acids. Per germline, CDR1 SEHNR and CDR2 FQNEAQ (reference sequence). V was clipped by 1 base and J by 2 bases; unmatched bases: 1. This CDR3 reads CASSLGGRPYEQYF. The DNA for the CDR3 is TGTGCCAGCAGCTTAGGCGGGAGGCCCTACGAGCAGTACTTC.

The chain is built from TRBV30 and TRBJ2-1, with 7 bases fitting TRBD1. Germline assignment: CDR1 GTSNPN and CDR2 SVGIG (reference sequence). J lost 4 bases, V lost 3 bases, and 12 bases had no gene match. The CDR3 consists of 16 residues. CDR3 loop: CAWRGPGQHLYNEQFF. For the CDR3, the DNA is TGTGCCTGGAGGGGGCCGGGACAGCACTTATACAATGAGCAGTTCTTC.

For the CDR3, the DNA is TGTGCCAGCAGCCAAGGCGTAAATCAGCCCCAGCATTTT. It translates to CASSQGVNQPQHF. The chain couples TRBV4-2 to TRBJ1-5; D is uncertain. Germline V gives CDR1 LGHNA, CDR2 YNFKEQ. The CDR3 contains 13 residues. V was cut by 1 base and J by 4 bases, with 5 bases left in between.